Following are 9 T cell receptor beta chains from one sample sequenced in a study of monozygotic twins with inflammatory bowel disease. With the 5' RACE reads reprocessed, TCRdb shows one record per CDR3 protein and no DNA. The sample totals about 140,000 distinct CDR3 sequences. The sequenced sample was blood. The origin of the receptors is a human donor with ulcerative colitis or Crohn's disease, or a healthy co-twin of an affected twin (not recorded which).

The rearrangement links TRBV6-2 or TRBV6-3 to TRBJ2-7; without DNA, the TCRdb call of TRBD1 cannot be checked. CDR3 size: 17 residues. Germline lookup yields CDR1 MNHEY and CDR2 SVGEGT. The CDR3 loop is CASSYPKQGRSSYEQYF.

This sequence joins TRBV4-2 and TRBJ2-7; TCRdb selects TRBD2, and the lack of DNA leaves this call unchecked. CDR1 and CDR2 from the germline V gene are LGHNA and YNFKEQ. The CDR3 covers 16 residues. This CDR3 is CASSPLTSGGTYEQYF.

The rearrangement uses TRBV4-1 and TRBJ1-1; TCRdb calls TRBD1, which cannot be checked without DNA. CDR1 MGHRA and CDR2 YSYEKL come from the germline V gene. This CDR3 contains 15 residues. The CDR3 protein is CASSQDRPRDTEAFF.

The rearrangement uses TRBV29-1 and TRBJ2-7; TCRdb proposes TRBD1, but this gene call is untestable without DNA. In germline, CDR1 is SQVTM, CDR2 ANQGSEA. The CDR3 runs to 13 residues. The CDR3: CSVGGTGRYWQYF.

The chain recombines TRBV5-1 with TRBJ1-4; TCRdb's assignment of TRBD1 cannot be checked, as there is no DNA. The germline V gene has CDR1 SGHRS and CDR2 YFSETQ. This CDR3 spans 16 amino acids. Here the CDR3 reads CASSLGPIGTNEKLFF.

The rearrangement joins TRBV20-1 to TRBJ2-7; no DNA is available, so the TRBD2 call from TCRdb remains unchecked. Germline V gene sequence: CDR1 DFQATT, CDR2 SNEGSKA (reference sequence). The CDR3 loop spans 15 amino acids. CDR3 loop: CSASGLAGGSYEQYF.

This chain joins TRBV13 and TRBJ1-1. The CDR3 covers 12 residues. CDR1 PRHDT and CDR2 FYEKMQ come from the germline V gene (reference sequence). Here the CDR3 reads CASSLRPAEAFF.

The rearrangement uses TRBV18 and TRBJ1-5. The CDR3 has 18 residues. CDR1 and CDR2 (germline): KGHSH, LQKENI. This CDR3 reads CASSRDRIGVGDNQPQHF.

The chain uses TRBV20-1 and TRBJ2-5; TCRdb picks TRBD1, but there is no DNA to check that call. The CDR3 length is 15 residues. CDR1 is DFQATT and CDR2 is SNEGSKA in the germline V gene (reference sequence). The CDR3 sequence: CSARDPRGAGETQYF.